The 3 T cell receptor beta chains given below trace back to one sample, sequenced in a study of blood T cell repertoires in COVID-19. The protocol was immunoSEQ multiplex PCR, while the TCRdb copy is restricted to in-frame clones and leaves out a portion. Of around 110,000 clones listed, 82% are singletons. The source material was peripheral blood. These TCRs come from a woman between 65 and 79 years old with acute or convalescent COVID-19.

This rearrangement joins TRBV27 to TRBJ1-5; 10 bases match TRBD1. Trimming took 7 bases from V and 2 from J; bases not matched to a gene: 8. This CDR3 contains 16 residues. CDR1 and CDR2 from the germline V gene are MNHEY and SMNVEV (reference sequence). The DNA of the CDR3 is TGTGCCAGCACCGAGACCGGGACAGGGGGCAATCAGCCCCAGCATTTT. Its protein product is CASTETGTGGNQPQHF.

The chain links TRBV2 to TRBJ2-3; D remains ambiguous. Germline CDR1 and CDR2: SNHLY and FYNNEI. Trimming left V 3 bases short and J 8 bases short, with 9 bases between. The CDR3 contains 12 residues. The chain's CDR3 is CASSDSAATQYF. The CDR3, as DNA: TGTGCCAGCAGTGACAGCGCAGCTACGCAGTATTTT.

The chain has TRBV11-2 and TRBJ2-2; the match to TRBD1 covers 8 bases. The CDR3 has 13 amino acids. The V gene's germline CDR1 is SGHAT and CDR2 FQNNGV. Trimming at V came to 6 bases and at J to 3 bases, leaving 0 bases not matched to a gene. CDR3 sequence: CASRQGDTGELFF. Written as DNA, the CDR3 is TGTGCCAGCAGACAGGGGGACACCGGGGAGCTGTTTTTT. Using reference TRBV11-2 and TRBJ2-2 for the parts outside the CDR3, the full variable domain is EAGVAQSPRYKIIEKRQSVAFWCNPISGHATLYWYQQILGQGPKLLIQFQNNGVVDDSQLPKDRFSAERLKGVDSTLKIQPAKLEDSAVYLCASRQGDTGELFFGEGSRLTVL.